Following are 13 T cell receptor beta chains from one sample sequenced in a study of CD8 T cells in Susac syndrome. RNA amounts of about 0.45 to 1 ug underwent reverse transcription with random hexamers. From the immunoSEQ multiplex PCR reads, TCRdb called clonotypes with MiXCR, one entry per CDR3 protein. The table includes roughly 120,000 distinct CDR3 sequences, more than 90% detected once. Sequences were obtained from CD4+ T cells from PBMCs. The origin of the receptors is a human donor in good health.

This chain connects TRBV20-1 to TRBJ1-1, with 7 positions matching TRBD1. The CDR3 covers 13 residues. The V segment lost 3 bases and the J segment 10 bases; nucleotides outside the gene matches: 11. Germline V gives CDR1 DFQATT, CDR2 SNEGSKA (reference sequence). CDR3 sequence: CSASDPGGLGAFF. CDR3 nucleotide sequence: TGCAGTGCTAGCGACCCAGGGGGATTAGGAGCTTTCTTT.

The chain is built from TRBV7-2 and TRBJ1-1, with 7 bases identical to TRBD1. With 5 bases clipped from V and 1 base from J, the junction kept 13 bases outside the gene matches. Germline-derived CDR1 and CDR2 are SGHTA and FQGNSA. This CDR3 comprises 17 residues. CDR3: CASSPARGRGKNTEAFF. The CDR3 nucleotides read TGTGCCAGCAGCCCCGCCAGGGGCAGGGGGAAGAACACTGAAGCTTTCTTT. The full variable domain, rest sourced from reference TRBV7-2 and TRBJ1-1, is GAGVSQSPSNKVTEKGKDVELRCDPISGHTALYWYRQSLGQGLEFLIYFQGNSAPDKSGLPSDRFSAERTGGSVSTLTIQRTQQEDSAVYLCASSPARGRGKNTEAFFGQGTRLTVV.

The V call is TRBV18, the J call TRBJ2-1; 9 nucleotides align to TRBD2. The V and J ends lost 2 bases and 3 bases, in that order; junction bases with no gene match: 11. Germline values: CDR1 KGHSH, CDR2 LQKENI. There are 18 residues in the CDR3. DNA for the CDR3: TGTGCCAGCTCACCAACTTCCCCCGGGACTAGCAACTACAATGAGCAGTTCTTC. Translated: CASSPTSPGTSNYNEQFF. The full variable domain, its missing parts supplied by reference TRBV18 and TRBJ2-1, is NAGVMQNPRHLVRRRGQEARLRCSPMKGHSHVYWYRQLPEEGLKFMVYLQKENIIDESGMPKERFSAEFPKEGPSILRIQQVVRGDSAAYFCASSPTSPGTSNYNEQFFGPGTRLTVL.

The chain combines TRBV12-3 or TRBV12-4 with TRBJ2-4, with 10 nucleotides matching TRBD1. This CDR3 spans 14 amino acids. The junction had 7 bases not matched to a gene; V was cut back by 5 bases and J by 9 bases. The CDR3 coding sequence is TGTGCCAGCAGTCCTGGGACAGGGGTTGGCATTCAGTACTTC. It specifies CASSPGTGVGIQYF.

The gene calls are TRBV19 and TRBJ1-5, with D tentatively TRBD1 (6 bases). Trimming took off 7 bases at V and 7 bases at J, with 14 bases between the two ends. In germline, CDR1 is LNHDA, CDR2 SQIVND (reference sequence). There are 13 residues in the CDR3. The CDR3 protein is CASTGQTYQPQHF. The CDR3 nucleotides are TGTGCCAGTACGGGACAAACATACCAGCCCCAGCATTTT.

This chain links TRBV4-3 with TRBJ2-1; TRBD2 matches at 12 bases. V lost 4 bases, J lost 7 bases, and 8 bases stayed unmatched. This CDR3 contains 16 residues. CDR1 is LGHNA and CDR2 is YSLEER in the germline V gene. CDR3 DNA: TGCGCCAGCAGCCGCGTCAGGACTAGCGGGGTAAATGAGCAGTTCTTC. Translated, it gives CASSRVRTSGVNEQFF.

The chain couples TRBV19 to TRBJ2-5; TRBD2 matches 12 bases. Germline CDR1 LNHDA, CDR2 SQIVND (reference sequence). The junction had 10 bases not matched to a gene; V was cut back by 6 bases and J by 5 bases. This CDR3 has 16 residues. The CDR3 reads CASSNSRLAGVETQYF. CDR3 sequence (DNA): TGTGCCAGTAGCAATTCCCGACTAGCGGGAGTCGAGACCCAGTACTTC.

This clonotype was seen just once. The CDR3 reads CASSLDRDHYGYTF. Here the CDR3 DNA reads TGTGCCAGCAGTCTCGACAGGGATCACTATGGCTACACCTTC. The rearrangement links TRBV27 to TRBJ1-2; TRBD1 matches at 7 bases. Germline V gene lookup returns CDR1 MNHEY and CDR2 SMNVEV (reference sequence). The CDR3 contains 14 residues. V dropped 5 bases and J dropped 3; count of bases not matched to a gene: 6.

The chain carries TRBV4-1 and TRBJ2-2; 8 bases match TRBD2. In germline, CDR1 is MGHRA, CDR2 YSYEKL. The CDR3 loop spans 16 amino acids. Unmatched junction bases numbered 5, after V lost 0 bases and J lost 5 bases. For the CDR3, the DNA is TGCGCCAGCAGCCAAGAAGCGGGAGCGGGAACCGGGGAGCTGTTTTTT. Translated, it gives CASSQEAGAGTGELFF.

The chain combines TRBV12-3 or TRBV12-4 with TRBJ1-1; 7 positions agree with TRBD1. With V trimmed by 3 bases and J by 7 bases, 8 bases remained unmatched. CDR3 length: 14 residues. DNA of the CDR3: TGTGCCAGCAGTTTCGGATCGTGGGACAGTGAAGCTTTCTTT. This sequence encodes CASSFGSWDSEAFF.

The chain links TRBV3-1 to TRBJ1-1; 9 bases align to TRBD1. This CDR3 contains 15 residues. With V trimmed by 0 bases and J by 4 bases, 3 bases remained unmatched. The germline V gene encodes CDR1 LGHDT and CDR2 YNNKEL (reference sequence). The CDR3 loop reads CASSQDAGQGTEAFF. Here the CDR3 DNA reads TGTGCCAGCAGCCAAGATGCGGGACAGGGCACTGAAGCTTTCTTT.

The rearrangement uses TRBV6-5 and TRBJ1-1; a weak D match, TRBD1 (5 bases). The CDR3 has 14 amino acids. V was pared by 8 bases and J by 1 base, with 14 bases between. The germline V gene encodes CDR1 MNHEY and CDR2 SVGAGI. In DNA, the CDR3 is TGTGCCAGCTTCCCAACCGGGGGGAACACTGAAGCTTTCTTT. Amino acid sequence: CASFPTGGNTEAFF.

CDR3 sequence reads: CASSQPWTGGRGETQYF. The CDR3 nucleotides are TGTGCCAGCAGCCAACCCTGGACAGGGGGAAGAGGAGAGACCCAGTACTTC. This sequence joins TRBV6-2 or TRBV6-3 and TRBJ2-5, with 10 positions matching TRBD1. This CDR3 region has 17 residues. With V trimmed by 6 bases and J by 4 bases, 14 bases remained unmatched. Germline V CDR1 and CDR2: MNHEY, SVGEGT.